These T cell receptor beta chains were read from a single sample in a study of T cell changes during pregnancy in multiple sclerosis. Libraries were prepared by immunoSEQ multiplex PCR; TCRdb keeps only in-frame clonotypes and omits some of them. In the table there are roughly 58,000 clones, under 95% of which are singletons. Sequencing was performed on CD8+ T cells from peripheral blood mononuclear cells, taken before pregnancy. These receptor sequences come from a female donor with multiple sclerosis, enrolled in a pregnancy study. The CDR3 runs from the conserved cysteine through the conserved F or W. The order of the fields is D gene, V gene, J gene, clone size, CDR3 DNA, CDR3 protein. The D gene is left open where the match is weak. Only part of the rows carry a size: once, few, many, or a class if the clone is expanded.

TRBD1	TRBV2	TRBJ2-7	-	TGTGCCAGCAGCGTACAGGGGGCGGGATCCTACGAGCAGTACTTC	CASSVQGAGSYEQYF
-	TRBV7-3	TRBJ2-7	-	TGTGCCAGCAGCCCTGCTGGACTAAAAGCTTTCGAGCAGTACTTC	CASSPAGLKAFEQYF
-	TRBV18	TRBJ1-5	-	TGTGCCAGCTCAGGGTCAGGGGTTAGCAATCAGCCCCAGCATTTT	CASSGSGVSNQPQHF
TRBD1	TRBV6-5	TRBJ2-3	-	TGTGCCAGCAGTTACCCCCGGGACAGGAGCACAGATACGCAGTATTTT	CASSYPRDRSTDTQYF
TRBD2	TRBV19	TRBJ2-1	-	TGTGCCAGCAGGGTTCTAGCGGGGCCCAATGAGCAGTTCTTC	CASRVLAGPNEQFF
TRBD1	TRBV27	TRBJ2-7	-	TGTGCCAGCAGTGCCGGGACAGGGTTGTACTTC	CASSAGTGLYF
-	TRBV4-1	TRBJ2-7	-	TGCGCCAGCAGCTCAGACGGGTGGGAGCAGTACTTC	CASSSDGWEQYF
TRBD1	TRBV6-5	TRBJ1-2	-	TGTGCCAGCAGTTACTTAGGGACAGTAGACTATGGCTACACCTTC	CASSYLGTVDYGYTF
TRBD1	TRBV6-1	TRBJ2-7	-	TGTGCCAGCAGTGAAGGGGCTTCTCAATGGGACAGAGATTACGAGCAGTACTTC	CASSEGASQWDRDYEQYF
-	TRBV6-1	TRBJ1-1	-	TGTGCCAGCAGTGAAGGAGCAGGGTACGAATACTCCATGAACACTGAAGCTTTCTTT	CASSEGAGYEYSMNTEAFF
-	TRBV19	TRBJ2-1	-	TGTGCCAGTAGTCAGAACTCCTACAATGAGCAGTTCTTC	CASSQNSYNEQFF
-	TRBV11-2	TRBJ1-1	-	TGTGCCAGCAGCTTAGTTCAGGGGCGCACTGAAGCTTTCTTT	CASSLVQGRTEAFF
TRBD1	TRBV15	TRBJ1-4	-	TGTGCCACCAGAGAGCTACAGGGGGATGAAAAACTGTTTTTT	CATRELQGDEKLFF
-	TRBV7-6	TRBJ2-7	-	TGTGCCAGCAGCGCGCCCGGGACACCCGCCTACGAGCAGTACTTC	CASSAPGTPAYEQYF
-	TRBV30	TRBJ1-2	-	TGTGCCTGGACCCCGACAGCAAACTATGGCTACACCTTC	CAWTPTANYGYTF
-	TRBV7-6	TRBJ1-4	once	TGTGCCAGCAGTCCAAACCTCCCAGGGGCCCAGAATGAAAAACTGTTTTTT	CASSPNLPGAQNEKLFF
-	TRBV5-5	TRBJ1-4	-	TGTGCCAGCAGCTTGGGACAGGCTATAATTGAAAAACTGTTTTTT	CASSLGQAIIEKLFF
TRBD1	TRBV5-8	TRBJ2-1	-	TGTGCCAGCAGCTTGGAAGGGGACAGTGAGCAGTTCTTC	CASSLEGDSEQFF
-	TRBV7-6	TRBJ2-7	-	TGTGCCAGCAGATCGGTGGGGGGCGAGCAGTACTTC	CASRSVGGEQYF
-	TRBV4-3	TRBJ2-7	-	TGCGCCAGCAGCCAAGACGGCAGGTGGTACGAGCAGTACTTC	CASSQDGRWYEQYF
TRBD1	TRBV19	TRBJ1-2	-	TGTGCCAGTGGAGGGACAGTAGCTAACTATGGCTACACCTTC	CASGGTVANYGYTF